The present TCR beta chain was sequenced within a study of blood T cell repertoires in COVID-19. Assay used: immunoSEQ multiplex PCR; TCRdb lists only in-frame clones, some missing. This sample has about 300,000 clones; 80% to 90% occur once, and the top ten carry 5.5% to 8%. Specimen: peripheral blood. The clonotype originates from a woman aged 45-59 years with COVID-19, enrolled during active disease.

This chain's CDR3 is CASHERTSGEQFF. CDR3 sequence (DNA): TGTGCCAGCCACGAGCGGACGTCGGGTGAGCAGTTCTTC. This chain links TRBV19 with TRBJ2-1; maybe TRBD2 (5 bases). Germline V CDR1 and CDR2: LNHDA, SQIVND (reference sequence). The V end was cut by 9 bases, the J end by 9 bases, with 18 bases between. The CDR3 runs to 13 residues.